This T cell receptor (beta chain) came from a study of shared clonotypes between healthy human individuals. Study-level results: Generation probabilities of non-shared clonotypes were lower (relative to those shared by all four donors). In general, naive subsets displayed greater estimated richness than memory subsets did.

The CDR3 contains 14 residues. Germline CDR1 is SNHLY and CDR2 is FYNNEI. The germline V and J ends were trimmed by 7 bases and 0 bases, with 13 bases remaining between them. Deep-level running was used for the assay. The method was immunoSEQ multiplex PCR; TCRdb's version includes in-frame clones alone and lacks a portion of them. There are about a million clones in the sample; under 80% occur only once, and over 1.3% lies in the top ten. With respect to this clone: Its antigen is still unknown.

Sequencing was performed on memory CD4+ T cells sorted from blood. Subset denoted: CD45RA-negative fraction. The chain uses TRBV2 and TRBJ2-7; D is possibly TRBD1 or TRBD2 (5 bases each). The source is a man younger than 30 in good health. This CDR3 reads CASTRGRSSYEQYF. The CDR3 DNA follows: TGTGCCAGCACCCGGGGCAGGAGCTCCTACGAGCAGTACTTC.